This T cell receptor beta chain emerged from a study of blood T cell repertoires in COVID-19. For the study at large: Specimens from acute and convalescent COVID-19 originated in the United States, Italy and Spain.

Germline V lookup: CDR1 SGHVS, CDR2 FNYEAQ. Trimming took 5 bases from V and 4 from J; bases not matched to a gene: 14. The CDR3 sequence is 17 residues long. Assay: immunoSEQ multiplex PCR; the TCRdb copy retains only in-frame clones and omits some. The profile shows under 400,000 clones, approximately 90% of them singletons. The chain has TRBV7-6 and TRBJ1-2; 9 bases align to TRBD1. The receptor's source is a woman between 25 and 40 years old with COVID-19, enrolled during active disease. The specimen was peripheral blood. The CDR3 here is CASSQYPRGQGLYGYTF. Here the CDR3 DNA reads TGTGCCAGCAGCCAATACCCCCGGGGACAGGGACTCTATGGCTACACCTTC.